What follows are 25 T cell receptor beta chains derived from one specimen sequenced in a study of T-cell memory formation after mild COVID-19. TCRdb called the 5' RACE reads again in MiXCR, with one record for every CDR3 protein. The sample carries just under 350,000 distinct CDR3 sequences, roughly 13% recorded once. Material: PBMCs or a T cell subset sorted from them (not recorded which). Source of these receptors: a man younger than 35 who had mild COVID-19 (a few samples of this study predate the infection). Cell type and time point are not known.

This clonotype has more than one count but fewer than ten. The CDR3 reads CSARDGSGIGQPQHF. The CDR3 DNA reads TGCAGTGCTAGAGATGGGTCAGGGATTGGTCAGCCCCAGCATTTT. The chain carries TRBV20-1 and TRBJ1-5, with a tentative D call TRBD1 (5 bases). The germline V and J ends were trimmed by 0 bases and 6 bases, with 15 bases remaining between them. The CDR3 sequence is 15 residues long. Germline CDR1 and CDR2: DFQATT and SNEGSKA (reference sequence).

This clonotype was seen a handful of times. The chain carries TRBV18 and TRBJ1-1; weak D call: TRBD1 (5 bases). V lost 2 bases to trimming and J lost 1 base, with 8 bases between them. Per germline, CDR1 KGHSH and CDR2 LQKENI. The CDR3 extends over 14 amino acids. The CDR3 bases are TGTGCCAGCTCACCATTGGGGACGAACACTGAAGCTTTCTTT. Translated, it gives CASSPLGTNTEAFF.

As to this clonotype: At one of its ends the junction is not consistent with the germline gene, which may arise from a read error. The rearrangement joins TRBV20-1 to TRBJ1-2; the D gene is possibly TRBD1 (6 bases). Germline loops: CDR1 DFQATT, CDR2 SNEGSKA (reference sequence). The CDR3 extends over 13 amino acids. CDR3 loop: CSAREGVNYGYTF. The CDR3, as DNA: TGCAGTGCCAGAGAGGGGGTTAACTATGGCTACACCTTC.

This clonotype was found a few times. The gene calls are TRBV25-1 and TRBJ1-1; D unresolved. CDR1 is MGHDK and CDR2 is SYGVNS in the germline V gene. Trimming shortened V by 3 bases and J by 3 bases, and 5 bases separated the two germline ends. CDR3 length: 12 residues. The chain's CDR3 is CASSDSYTEAFF. The CDR3 coding sequence is TGTGCCAGCAGTGACTCCTACACTGAAGCTTTCTTT.

This clonotype was counted once. The junction departs from the called germline gene at one end, perhaps through a read error. The genes are TRBV12-3 or TRBV12-4 and TRBJ2-7, with D perhaps given as TRBD1 or TRBD2 (6 bases each). The CDR3 is 15 residues long. CDR3 DNA sequence: TGTGCCAGCAGTTTTTCCCGGGGGCCCTCCTCCGAGCAGTACTTC. Amino acid sequence: CASSFSRGPSSEQYF.

This clonotype was counted a few times. This chain joins TRBV5-1 and TRBJ2-7; 7 bases agree with TRBD2. This CDR3 contains 13 residues. Germline CDR1 SGHRS, CDR2 YFSETQ. The V segment lost 5 bases and the J segment 2 bases; nucleotides outside the gene matches: 4. Here the CDR3 DNA reads TGCGCCAGCAGACCCGGGACTACCTACGAGCAGTACTTC. It translates to CASRPGTTYEQYF.

The chain recombines TRBV4-1 with TRBJ2-7; D not certain. Germline values: CDR1 MGHRA, CDR2 YSYEKL. The V and J ends lost 3 bases and 2 bases respectively, with 14 bases between them. This CDR3 has 15 residues. This chain's CDR3 is CASSHVVSETYEQYF. In DNA form, the CDR3 reads TGCGCCAGCAGCCACGTAGTGTCCGAGACCTACGAGCAGTACTTC.

The sample holds a few counts of this clonotype. The chain couples TRBV4-3 to TRBJ2-3; maybe TRBD2 (7 bases). V lost 0 bases to trimming and J lost 11 bases, with 21 bases between them. The CDR3 contains 16 residues. Germline V lookup: CDR1 LGHNA, CDR2 YSLEER. CDR3 in DNA: TGCGCCAGCAGCCAAGATGGGGCGGGGGCCCGAGATGAGCAGTATTTT. Protein product: CASSQDGAGARDEQYF.

V and J are TRBV6-2 or TRBV6-3 and TRBJ1-4; TRBD1 matches at 8 bases. The V gene end was trimmed by 7 bases and the J gene end by 4 bases; junction bases not matched to a gene: 11. Germline CDR1 reads MNHEY; CDR2 reads SVGEGT. The CDR3 has 16 residues. CDR3 loop: CASTTPRDRLNEKLFF. CDR3 DNA: TGTGCCAGCACGACCCCCCGGGACAGGCTTAATGAAAAACTGTTTTTT.

The chain is built from TRBV20-1 and TRBJ1-6; TRBD1 might be the D (6 bases). Germline V gene data show CDR1 as DFQATT and CDR2 as SNEGSKA (reference sequence). V dropped 5 bases and J dropped 7 bases, with 15 bases sitting between them. CDR3 length: 14 residues. The CDR3 here is CSAQDRLGNSPLHF. CDR3 DNA sequence: TGCAGTGCTCAAGACAGGCTAGGGAATTCACCCCTCCACTTT.

The sample holds a few counts of this clonotype. The gene calls are TRBV29-1 and TRBJ1-5; D ambiguous. Germline CDR1 reads SQVTM; CDR2 reads ANQGSEA. V lost 4 bases, J lost 4 bases, and 11 bases lay in between. The CDR3 has 13 amino acids. The CDR3 loop reads CSVVGSENQPQHF. CDR3 DNA: TGCAGCGTTGTCGGCAGTGAGAATCAGCCCCAGCATTTT.

The chain couples TRBV24-1 to TRBJ2-2; 10 bases fit TRBD1. The CDR3 has 16 residues. From germline, CDR1 is KGHDR and CDR2 SFDVKD. J was trimmed by 4 bases and V by 5 bases; bases with no gene match: 6. Here the CDR3 DNA reads TGTGCCACCAGTGCCCGGGACAGGGGCCTCACCGGGGAGCTGTTTTTT. Its translation: CATSARDRGLTGELFF.

This clonotype was recorded a few times. The chain combines TRBV6-2 or TRBV6-3 with TRBJ2-1; D remains unclear. Germline-derived CDR1 and CDR2 are MNHEY and SVGEGT. The CDR3 covers 13 residues. Trimming pared 4 bases from V and 5 bases from J, leaving 9 bases between. The CDR3 protein is CASSSPYNNEQFF. CDR3 DNA: TGTGCCAGCAGTTCCCCTTACAACAATGAGCAGTTCTTC.

The rearrangement links TRBV27 to TRBJ2-1, with D perhaps being TRBD1 or TRBD2 (5 bases each). V was cut by 4 bases and J by 9 bases, with 10 bases left in between. This CDR3 region has 12 residues. Germline V gives CDR1 MNHEY, CDR2 SMNVEV (reference sequence). CDR3 protein: CASSSAGTEQFF. The CDR3 nucleotides are TGTGCCAGCAGTTCCGCCGGGACTGAGCAGTTCTTC.

This clonotype was found a few times. The chain couples TRBV6-6 to TRBJ2-1, with 7 bases aligning to TRBD2. The CDR3 spans 16 residues. The V segment lost 3 bases and the J segment 8 bases; nucleotides outside the gene matches: 13. Germline V lookup: CDR1 MNHNY, CDR2 SVGAGI (reference sequence). CDR3 loop: CASSYFDPGGRDEQFF. The CDR3, as DNA: TGTGCCAGCAGTTATTTCGATCCGGGGGGTCGGGATGAGCAGTTCTTC.

This clonotype was counted between two and nine times. The J gene is TRBJ2-1, the V gene TRBV6-5; 12 nucleotides line up with TRBD2. The trim removed 7 bases at V and 8 bases at J, leaving 12 bases unmatched. This CDR3 region has 16 residues. The germline CDR1 and CDR2 sequences are MNHEY and SVGAGI. CDR3 bases: TGTGCCAGCACTAACTGGCTAGCGGGGGGGCAGGATGAGCAGTTCTTC. As protein: CASTNWLAGGQDEQFF.

This clonotype was recorded a few times. The V and J genes are TRBV7-2 and TRBJ2-5; D remains unclear. The V gene's germline CDR1 is SGHTA and CDR2 FQGNSA. Deletions cut 1 base from V and 5 bases from J, with 17 bases between. The CDR3 extends over 16 amino acids. CDR3 residues: CASSLGAILEKETQYF. The CDR3, as DNA: TGTGCCAGCAGCTTAGGTGCCATACTCGAAAAGGAGACCCAGTACTTC.

V and J are TRBV7-9 and TRBJ1-6, with D perhaps TRBD1 (5 bases). Germline CDR1 reads SEHNR; CDR2 reads FQNEAQ (reference sequence). This CDR3 spans 16 amino acids. Trimming left V 7 bases short and J 1 base short, with 14 bases between. This CDR3 is CASNLGGGSYNSPLHF. CDR3 DNA sequence: TGTGCCAGCAACCTCGGGGGGGGTTCCTATAATTCACCCCTCCACTTT.

This clonotype was counted only a few times. The chain uses TRBV6-5 and TRBJ2-5, with D possibly TRBD2 on 7 matching bases. The V gene lost 5 bases and the J gene lost 3 bases, with 19 bases spanning the gap. Germline CDR1 is MNHEY and CDR2 is SVGAGI. This CDR3 spans 16 amino acids. The DNA for the CDR3 is TGTGCCAGCAGTCGCCCTCCGGGGGGCGGGAAAGAGACCCAGTACTTC. This encodes CASSRPPGGGKETQYF.

V is TRBV7-2 and J is TRBJ1-5; 7 positions agree with TRBD1. CDR3 length: 15 amino acids. The germline CDR1 and CDR2 sequences are SGHTA and FQGNSA. Unmatched junction bases numbered 8, after V lost 4 bases and J lost 5 bases. The CDR3 sequence is CASSSGGQPDQPQHF. The DNA for the CDR3 is TGTGCCAGCAGCTCAGGGGGACAGCCTGATCAGCCCCAGCATTTT.

The chain combines TRBV15 with TRBJ1-4; D is possibly TRBD1 (5 bases). CDR3 length: 15 residues. V was shortened by 5 bases and J by 7 bases, with 17 bases between the two germline ends. Germline assignment: CDR1 LNHNV and CDR2 YYDKDF (reference sequence). Written as DNA, the CDR3 is TGTGCCACCAGCTGGAGGCGGGGCGCGGGTGAAAAACTGTTTTTT. Amino acids: CATSWRRGAGEKLFF.

This clonotype has a handful of counts. The chain combines TRBV15 with TRBJ2-5; 7 nucleotides agree with TRBD1. Germline loops: CDR1 LNHNV, CDR2 YYDKDF (reference sequence). This CDR3 has 14 amino acids. Trimming removed 4 bases from V and 2 bases from J; junction bases left unmatched: 4. The CDR3 DNA is TGTGCCACCAGCACGCGGACAGGACAAGAGACCCAGTACTTC. This translates into CATSTRTGQETQYF.

This chain joins TRBV15 and TRBJ2-7; TRBD1 matches 7 bases. Trimming at V came to 2 bases and at J to 0 bases, leaving 1 base not matched to a gene. Per the germline V gene, CDR1 is LNHNV and CDR2 is YYDKDF (reference sequence). CDR3 length equals 14 residues. In DNA, the CDR3 is TGTGCCACCAGCAGACGGACAGGCTCCTACGAGCAGTACTTC. Its protein product is CATSRRTGSYEQYF.

This clonotype appeared a few times. CDR3 DNA sequence: TGTGCCAGCAGCCAAACCACGGGTTACAATGAGCAGTTCTTC. It translates to CASSQTTGYNEQFF. J is TRBJ2-1 and V is TRBV3-1; D gene uncertain. This CDR3 is 14 amino acids long. Trimming removed 2 bases from V and 4 bases from J, with 9 bases in between. Looked up from germline, CDR1 is LGHDT and CDR2 is YNNKEL (reference sequence).

The CDR3 region has the DNA TGTGCCATCAAAGAGCGGGGGGGAGAGACCCAGTACTTC. Residues: CAIKERGGETQYF. J is TRBJ2-5 and V is TRBV10-3; 10 bases agree with TRBD2. The CDR3 loop spans 13 amino acids. Per germline, CDR1 ENHRY and CDR2 SYGVKD. The V segment lost 7 bases and the J segment 4 bases; nucleotides outside the gene matches: 3.